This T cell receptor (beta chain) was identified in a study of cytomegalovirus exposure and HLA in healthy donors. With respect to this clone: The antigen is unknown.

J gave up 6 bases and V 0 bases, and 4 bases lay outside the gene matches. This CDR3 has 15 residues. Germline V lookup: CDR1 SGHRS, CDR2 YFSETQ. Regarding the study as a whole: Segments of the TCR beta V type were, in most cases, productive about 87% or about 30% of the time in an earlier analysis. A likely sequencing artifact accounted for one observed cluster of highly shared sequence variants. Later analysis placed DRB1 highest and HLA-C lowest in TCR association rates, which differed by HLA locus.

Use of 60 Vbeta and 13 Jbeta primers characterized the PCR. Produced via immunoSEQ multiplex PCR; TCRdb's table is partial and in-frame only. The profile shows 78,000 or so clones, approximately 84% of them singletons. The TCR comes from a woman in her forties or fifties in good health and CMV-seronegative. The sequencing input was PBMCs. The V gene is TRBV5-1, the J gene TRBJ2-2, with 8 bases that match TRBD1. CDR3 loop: CASSLEQGGSGELFF. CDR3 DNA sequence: TGCGCCAGCAGCTTGGAACAGGGGGGTTCCGGGGAGCTGTTTTTT.